The TCR beta chain described here comes from a study of blood T cell repertoires in COVID-19. In the original workflow: Estimated nucleated cell counts came from reference gene primer amplification. Generated by immunoSEQ multiplex PCR, the TCRdb table keeps only in-frame clones and is missing some. V and J calls and clone size are given by that table; D and trimming were obtained from the DNA. The table lists 300,000 to 400,000 clones, 65% to 90% of them singletons. Germline loops: CDR1 SGHAT, CDR2 FQNNGV. This CDR3 is 15 amino acids long. V was pared by 1 base and J by 4 bases, with 4 bases of the junction left unmatched. This study enrolled people aged roughly 18 to 90 from under 25 US geographic areas.

The sample consisted of PBMCs or T cells enriched from blood (not recorded which). The chain uses TRBV11-2 and TRBJ2-3; 8 nucleotides match TRBD2. This clonotype was obtained from a woman aged 40-49 years with acute COVID-19. Here the CDR3 DNA reads TGTGCCAGCAGCTTAGGAAACGGGAGGGCAGATACGCAGTATTTT. Amino acids: CASSLGNGRADTQYF.